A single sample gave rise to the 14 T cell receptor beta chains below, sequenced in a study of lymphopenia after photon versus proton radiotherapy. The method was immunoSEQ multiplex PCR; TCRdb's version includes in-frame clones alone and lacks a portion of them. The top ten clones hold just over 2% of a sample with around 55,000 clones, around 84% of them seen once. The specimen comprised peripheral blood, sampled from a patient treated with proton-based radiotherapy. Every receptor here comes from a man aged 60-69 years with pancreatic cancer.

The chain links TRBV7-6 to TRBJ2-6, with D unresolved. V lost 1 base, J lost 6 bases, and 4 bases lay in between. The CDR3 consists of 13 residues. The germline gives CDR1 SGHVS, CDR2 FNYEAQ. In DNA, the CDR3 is TGTGCCAGCAGCTTAGGCCCGGCCAACGTCCTGACTTTC. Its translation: CASSLGPANVLTF.

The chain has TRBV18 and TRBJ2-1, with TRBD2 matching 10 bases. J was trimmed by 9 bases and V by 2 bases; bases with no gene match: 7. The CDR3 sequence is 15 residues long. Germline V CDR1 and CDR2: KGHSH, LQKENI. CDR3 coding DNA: TGTGCCAGCTCACCAAGAAGCGGGAGGGCATCTGAGCAGTTCTTC. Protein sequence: CASSPRSGRASEQFF.

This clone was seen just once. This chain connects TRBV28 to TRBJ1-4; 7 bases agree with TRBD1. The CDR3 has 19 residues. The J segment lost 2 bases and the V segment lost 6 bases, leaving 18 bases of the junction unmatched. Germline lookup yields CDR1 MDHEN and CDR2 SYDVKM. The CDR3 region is CASSIDGGLQGTTNEKLFF. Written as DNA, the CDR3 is TGTGCCAGCAGCATCGACGGGGGGTTACAGGGGACGACTAATGAAAAACTGTTTTTT.

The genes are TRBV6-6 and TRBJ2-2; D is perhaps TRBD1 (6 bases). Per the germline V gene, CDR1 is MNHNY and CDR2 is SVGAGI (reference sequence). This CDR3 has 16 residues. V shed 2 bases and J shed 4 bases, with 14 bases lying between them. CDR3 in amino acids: CASSYVAGARTGELFF. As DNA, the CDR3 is TGTGCCAGCAGTTACGTGGCAGGGGCCCGCACCGGGGAGCTGTTTTTT.

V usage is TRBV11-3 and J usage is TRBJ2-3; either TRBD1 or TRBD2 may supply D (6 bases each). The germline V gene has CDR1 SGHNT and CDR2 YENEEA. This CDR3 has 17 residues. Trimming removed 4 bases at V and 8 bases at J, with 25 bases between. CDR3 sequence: CASSSRTVSGVLGTQYF. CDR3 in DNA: TGTGCCAGCAGCTCCCGGACAGTATCGGGAGTCCTGGGTACGCAGTATTTT. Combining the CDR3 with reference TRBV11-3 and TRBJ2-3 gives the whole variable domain EAGVVQSPRYKIIEKKQPVAFWCNPISGHNTLYWYLQNLGQGPELLIRYENEEAVDDSQLPKDRFSAERLKGVDSTLKIQPAELGDSAVYLCASSSRTVSGVLGTQYFGPGTRLTVL.

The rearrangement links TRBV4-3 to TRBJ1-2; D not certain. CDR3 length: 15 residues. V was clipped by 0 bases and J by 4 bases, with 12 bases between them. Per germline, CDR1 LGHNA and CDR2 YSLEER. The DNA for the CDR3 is TGCGCCAGCAGCCAAGATGGGCCAAAACTCTATGGCTACACCTTC. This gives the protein CASSQDGPKLYGYTF.

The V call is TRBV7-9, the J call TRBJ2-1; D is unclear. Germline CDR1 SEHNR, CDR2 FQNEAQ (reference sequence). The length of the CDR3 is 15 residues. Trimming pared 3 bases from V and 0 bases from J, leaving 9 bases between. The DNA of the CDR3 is TGTGCCAGCAGCTTTGGGGAACACTCCTACAATGAGCAGTTCTTC. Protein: CASSFGEHSYNEQFF.

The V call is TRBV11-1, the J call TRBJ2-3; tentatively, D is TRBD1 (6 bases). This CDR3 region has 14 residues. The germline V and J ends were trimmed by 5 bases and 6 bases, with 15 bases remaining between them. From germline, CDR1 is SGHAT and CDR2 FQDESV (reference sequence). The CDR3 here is CASSEETGLDTQYF. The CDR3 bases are TGTGCCAGCAGCGAAGAAACAGGGCTGGATACGCAGTATTTT.

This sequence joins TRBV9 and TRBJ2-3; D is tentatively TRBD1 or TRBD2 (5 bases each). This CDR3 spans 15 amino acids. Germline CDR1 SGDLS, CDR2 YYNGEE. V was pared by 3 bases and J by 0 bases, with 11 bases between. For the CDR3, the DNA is TGTGCCAGCAGCGACCTCGAGGGGAGCACAGATACGCAGTATTTT. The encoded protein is CASSDLEGSTDTQYF.

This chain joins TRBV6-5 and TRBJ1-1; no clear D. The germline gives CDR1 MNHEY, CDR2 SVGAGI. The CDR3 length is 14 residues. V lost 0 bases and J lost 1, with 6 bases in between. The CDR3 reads CASSYSRGNTEAFF. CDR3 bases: TGTGCCAGCAGTTACTCCCGGGGGAACACTGAAGCTTTCTTT.

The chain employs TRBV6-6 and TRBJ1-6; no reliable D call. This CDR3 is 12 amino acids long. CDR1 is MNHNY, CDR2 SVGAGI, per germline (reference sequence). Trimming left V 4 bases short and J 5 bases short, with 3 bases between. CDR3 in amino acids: CASSSDNSPLHF. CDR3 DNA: TGTGCCAGCAGTTCTGATAATTCACCCCTCCACTTT.

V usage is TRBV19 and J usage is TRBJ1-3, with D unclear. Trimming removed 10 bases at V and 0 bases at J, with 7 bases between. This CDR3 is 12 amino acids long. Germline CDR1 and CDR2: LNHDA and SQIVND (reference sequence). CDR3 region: CAITGSGNTIYF. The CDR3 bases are TGTGCCATTACGGGCTCTGGAAACACCATATATTTT. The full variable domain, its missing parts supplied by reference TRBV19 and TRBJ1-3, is DGGITQSPKYLFRKEGQNVTLSCEQNLNHDAMYWYRQDPGQGLRLIYYSQIVNDFQKGDIAEGYSVSREKKESFPLTVTSAQKNPTAFYLCAITGSGNTIYFGEGSWLTVV.

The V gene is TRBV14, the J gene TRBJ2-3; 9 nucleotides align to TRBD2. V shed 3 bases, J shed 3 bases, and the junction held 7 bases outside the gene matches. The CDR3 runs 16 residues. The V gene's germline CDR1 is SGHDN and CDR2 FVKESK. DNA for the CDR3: TGTGCCAGCAGCCAGAATAGCGGGAGCGGGACAGATACGCAGTATTTT. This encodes CASSQNSGSGTDTQYF.

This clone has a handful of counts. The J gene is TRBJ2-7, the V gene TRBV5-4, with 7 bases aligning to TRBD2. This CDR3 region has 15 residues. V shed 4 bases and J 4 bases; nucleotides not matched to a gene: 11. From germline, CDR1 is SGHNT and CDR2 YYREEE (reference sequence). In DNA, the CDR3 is TGTGCCAGCAGCGGCGACGGGACTACTAAATACGAGCAGTACTTC. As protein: CASSGDGTTKYEQYF.